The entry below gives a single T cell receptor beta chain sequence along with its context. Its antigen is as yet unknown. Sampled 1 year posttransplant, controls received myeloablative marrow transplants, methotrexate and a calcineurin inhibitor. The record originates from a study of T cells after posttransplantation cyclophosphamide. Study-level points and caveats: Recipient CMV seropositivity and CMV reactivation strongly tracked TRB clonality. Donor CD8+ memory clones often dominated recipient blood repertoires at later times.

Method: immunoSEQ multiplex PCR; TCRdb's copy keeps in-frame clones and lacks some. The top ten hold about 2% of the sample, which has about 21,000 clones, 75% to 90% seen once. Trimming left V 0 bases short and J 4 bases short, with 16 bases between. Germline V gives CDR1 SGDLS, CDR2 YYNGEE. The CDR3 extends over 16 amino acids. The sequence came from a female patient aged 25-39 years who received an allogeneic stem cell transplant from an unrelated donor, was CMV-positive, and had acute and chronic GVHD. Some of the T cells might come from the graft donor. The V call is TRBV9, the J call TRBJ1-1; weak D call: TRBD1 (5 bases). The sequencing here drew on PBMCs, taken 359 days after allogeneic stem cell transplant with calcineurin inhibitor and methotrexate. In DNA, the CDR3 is TGTGCCAGCAGCGTAGGGTACAGGCTGGGGGGCACTGAAGCTTTCTTT. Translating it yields CASSVGYRLGGTEAFF.